What follows describes a single T cell receptor beta chain. The antigen remains undetermined. Germline V lookup: CDR1 SGHVS, CDR2 FQNEAQ. With 1 base clipped from V and 4 bases from J, the junction kept 4 bases outside the gene matches. The CDR3 runs to 15 residues. A J-beta primer mix and a sample-barcoded 5' primer were used in a second PCR of roughly 7 to 12 cycles. TCRdb redid the calling of the 5' RACE reads with MiXCR, one entry per CDR3 protein. Seen here are roughly 550,000 distinct CDR3 sequences, more than 20% observed once, and the top ten hold 7.5% to 9%. These data come from a study of blood T cells in healthy people across ages. Overall study results and limits: The study found more naive CD4+ cells and higher diversity in long-lived than aged donors. In these data, TCR beta diversity tracked strongly with naive T cell percentage.

These same data were also listed under a study on T cells of mothers and their children.

Sequencing input: blood. The origin of this receptor is a boy between 10 and 17 years old in good health. The chain couples TRBV7-8 to TRBJ2-5; 9 bases are shared with TRBD2. Written as DNA, the CDR3 is TGTGCCAGCAGCTTAGAAGGGACTAGCATAGAGACCCAGTACTTC. Its translation: CASSLEGTSIETQYF.